This T cell receptor (beta chain) was retrieved from a study of blood T cell repertoires in COVID-19. About the study: Researchers got acute and convalescent COVID-19 samples from the United States, Italy and Spain. T cells, B-cell-depleted T cells, or PBMCs supplied cDNA or gDNA.

V dropped 7 bases and J dropped 6; count of bases not matched to a gene: 7. The CDR3 has 15 residues. From germline, CDR1 is MNHEY and CDR2 SVGAGI. Libraries were prepared by immunoSEQ multiplex PCR; TCRdb keeps only in-frame clonotypes and omits some of them. The sample contains about 190,000 clones, 65% to 85% of which appear only once. Participant reports of clinical history set cohort assignment. The chain uses TRBV6-5 and TRBJ1-5; 12 bases line up with TRBD1. The sequencing sample was made of PBMCs or T cells enriched from blood (not recorded which). The receptor was derived from a woman aged 25 to 39 who had been exposed to COVID-19. The CDR3 sequence is CASNEGTGGFQPQHF. CDR3 DNA: TGTGCCAGCAACGAAGGGACAGGGGGCTTTCAGCCCCAGCATTTT.